This T cell receptor (beta chain) comes out of a study of blood T cell repertoires in COVID-19. Study-wide context: Sources were T cells, B-cell-depleted T cells, or PBMCs; the material itself was cDNA or gDNA.

Source study methods: Researchers report that nucleated cell counts were estimated from reference gene primer amplification. TCRdb's table, derived via immunoSEQ multiplex PCR, lists solely in-frame clones and lacks some. The V and J calls and clone size are taken from that table; D and trimming were inferred from the DNA. Found here are 270,000 or so clones, 65% to 85% of them singletons; the top ten hold 3.4%. The V gene's germline CDR1 is KGHSH and CDR2 LQKENI. The CDR3 runs to 16 residues. The trim removed 1 base at V and 3 bases at J, leaving 8 bases unmatched. Participants' reported clinical history set cohort assignment.

The sequence came from a man aged 50 or older who had recovered from COVID-19. Sequences were obtained from PBMCs or T cells enriched from blood (not recorded which). The genes are TRBV18 and TRBJ2-7, with 8 bases fitting TRBD1. The CDR3 is CASSPQGTGANYEQYF. The CDR3 DNA follows: TGTGCCAGCTCACCACAGGGGACAGGAGCGAACTACGAGCAGTACTTC. The entire variable domain, with the rest obtained from reference TRBV18 and TRBJ2-7, is as follows: NAGVMQNPRHLVRRRGQEARLRCSPMKGHSHVYWYRQLPEEGLKFMVYLQKENIIDESGMPKERFSAEFPKEGPSILRIQQVVRGDSAAYFCASSPQGTGANYEQYFGPGTRLTVT.